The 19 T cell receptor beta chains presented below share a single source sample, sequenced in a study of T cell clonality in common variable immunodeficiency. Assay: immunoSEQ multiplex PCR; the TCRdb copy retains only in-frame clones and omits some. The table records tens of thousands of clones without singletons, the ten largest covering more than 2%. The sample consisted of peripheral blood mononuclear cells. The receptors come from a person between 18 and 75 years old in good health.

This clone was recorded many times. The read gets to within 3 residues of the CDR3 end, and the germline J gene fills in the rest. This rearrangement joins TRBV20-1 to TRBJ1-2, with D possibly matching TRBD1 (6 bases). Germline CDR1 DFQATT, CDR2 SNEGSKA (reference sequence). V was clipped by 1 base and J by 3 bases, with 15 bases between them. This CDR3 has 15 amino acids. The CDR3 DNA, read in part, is TGCAGTGCTAGAGCGGCAGGGGAATCGGACTATGGC. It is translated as CSARAAGESDYG. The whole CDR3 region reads CSARAAGESDYGYTF.

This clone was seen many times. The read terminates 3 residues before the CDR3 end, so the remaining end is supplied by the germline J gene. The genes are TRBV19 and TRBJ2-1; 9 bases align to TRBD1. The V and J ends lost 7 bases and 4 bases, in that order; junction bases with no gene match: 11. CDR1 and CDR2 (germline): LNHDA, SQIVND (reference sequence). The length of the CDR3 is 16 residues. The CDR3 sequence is CASTPGQGFLYNEQFF. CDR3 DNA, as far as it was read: TGTGCCAGTACCCCGGGACAGGGATTCCTATACAATGAG.

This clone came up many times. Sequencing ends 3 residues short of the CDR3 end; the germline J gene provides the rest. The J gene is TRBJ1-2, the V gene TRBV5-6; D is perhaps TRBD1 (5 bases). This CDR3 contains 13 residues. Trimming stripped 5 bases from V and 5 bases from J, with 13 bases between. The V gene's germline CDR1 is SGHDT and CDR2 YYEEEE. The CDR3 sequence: CASRHDSEYGYTF. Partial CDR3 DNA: TGTGCCAGCAGACATGACAGCGAGTATGGC.

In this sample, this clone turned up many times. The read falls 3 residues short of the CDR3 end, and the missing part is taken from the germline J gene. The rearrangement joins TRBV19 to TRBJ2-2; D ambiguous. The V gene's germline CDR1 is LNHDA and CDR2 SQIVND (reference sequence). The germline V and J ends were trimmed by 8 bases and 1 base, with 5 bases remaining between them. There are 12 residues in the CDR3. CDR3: CASRRNTGELFF. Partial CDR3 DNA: TGTGCCAGTCGCAGGAACACCGGGGAG.

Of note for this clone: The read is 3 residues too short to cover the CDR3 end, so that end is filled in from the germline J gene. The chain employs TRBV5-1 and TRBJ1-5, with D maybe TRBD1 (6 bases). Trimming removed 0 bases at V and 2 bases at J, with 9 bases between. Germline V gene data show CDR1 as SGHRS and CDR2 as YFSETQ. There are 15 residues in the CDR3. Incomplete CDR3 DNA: TGCGCCAGCAGCTTGGAGGGACAACGCAATCAGCCC. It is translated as CASSLEGQRNQP. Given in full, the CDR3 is CASSLEGQRNQPQHF.

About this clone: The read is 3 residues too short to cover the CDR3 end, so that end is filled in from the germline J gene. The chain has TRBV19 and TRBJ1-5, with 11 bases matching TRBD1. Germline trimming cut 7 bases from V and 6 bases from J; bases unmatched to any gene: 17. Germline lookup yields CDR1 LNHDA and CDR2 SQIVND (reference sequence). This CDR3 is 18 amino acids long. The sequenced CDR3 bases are TGTGCCAGTACCCGATCGGACAGGGGGCGAATGTCTGCTCAGCCC. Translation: CASTRSDRGRMSAQP. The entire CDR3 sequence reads CASTRSDRGRMSAQPQHF.

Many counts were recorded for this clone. CDR3 amino acids: CASSSYGGSYEQYF. The DNA read from the CDR3 is TGTGCCAGTAGTTCCTACGGGGGGTCCTACGAG. The chain joins TRBV19 to TRBJ2-7; 7 nucleotides agree with TRBD2. Read sequence stops 3 residues before the CDR3 end, and the germline J gene provides the missing end. V was clipped by 5 bases and J by 1 base; unmatched bases: 5. The CDR3 consists of 14 residues. In germline, CDR1 is LNHDA, CDR2 SQIVND (reference sequence).

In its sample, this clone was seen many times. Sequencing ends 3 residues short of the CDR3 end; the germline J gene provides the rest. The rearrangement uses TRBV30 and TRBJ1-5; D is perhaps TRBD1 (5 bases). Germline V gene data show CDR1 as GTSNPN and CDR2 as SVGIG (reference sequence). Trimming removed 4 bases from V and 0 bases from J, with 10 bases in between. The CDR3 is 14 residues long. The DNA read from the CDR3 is TGTGCCTGGAATCGGGGGGTTAGCAATCAGCCC. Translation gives CAWNRGVSNQP. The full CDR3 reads CAWNRGVSNQPQHF.

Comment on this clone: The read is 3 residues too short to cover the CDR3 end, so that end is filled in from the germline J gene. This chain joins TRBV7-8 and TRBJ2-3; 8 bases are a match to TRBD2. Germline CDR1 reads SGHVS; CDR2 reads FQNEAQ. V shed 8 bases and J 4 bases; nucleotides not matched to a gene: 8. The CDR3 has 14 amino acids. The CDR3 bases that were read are TGTGCCAGCGGGGACGGGGGGGCAGCAGATACG. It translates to CASGDGGAADT. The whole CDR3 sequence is CASGDGGAADTQYF.

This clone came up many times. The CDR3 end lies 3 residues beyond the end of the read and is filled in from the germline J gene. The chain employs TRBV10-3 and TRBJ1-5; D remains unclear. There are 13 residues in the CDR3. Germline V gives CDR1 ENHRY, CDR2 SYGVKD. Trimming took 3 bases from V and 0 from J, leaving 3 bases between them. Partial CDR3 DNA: TGTGCCATCAGTGATAGTAGCAATCAGCCC. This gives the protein CAISDSSNQP. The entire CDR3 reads CAISDSSNQPQHF.

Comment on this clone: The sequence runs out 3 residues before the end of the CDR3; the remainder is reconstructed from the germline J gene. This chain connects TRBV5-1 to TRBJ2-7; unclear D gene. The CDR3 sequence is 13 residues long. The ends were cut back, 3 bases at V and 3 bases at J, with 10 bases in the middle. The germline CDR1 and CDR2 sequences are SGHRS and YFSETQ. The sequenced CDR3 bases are TGCGCCAGCAGCTCGACAACGCGCTACGAG. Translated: CASSSTTRYE. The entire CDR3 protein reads CASSSTTRYEQYF.

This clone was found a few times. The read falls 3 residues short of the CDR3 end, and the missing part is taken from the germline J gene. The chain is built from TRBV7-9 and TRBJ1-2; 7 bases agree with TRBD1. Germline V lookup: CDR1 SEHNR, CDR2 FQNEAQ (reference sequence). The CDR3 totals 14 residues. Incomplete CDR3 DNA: TGTGCCAGCAGCTCGGGGACAGACCCTTGGGGC. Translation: CASSSGTDPWG. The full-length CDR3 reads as CASSSGTDPWGYTF.

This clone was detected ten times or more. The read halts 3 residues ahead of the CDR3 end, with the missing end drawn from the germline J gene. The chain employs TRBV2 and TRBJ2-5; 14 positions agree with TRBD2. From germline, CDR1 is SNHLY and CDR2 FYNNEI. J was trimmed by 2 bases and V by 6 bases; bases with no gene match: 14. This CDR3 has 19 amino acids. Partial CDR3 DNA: TGTGCCAGCAGCGCCACCGGGACTAGCGGGGGAACGACACAAGAGACC. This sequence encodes CASSATGTSGGTTQET. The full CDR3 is CASSATGTSGGTTQETQYF.

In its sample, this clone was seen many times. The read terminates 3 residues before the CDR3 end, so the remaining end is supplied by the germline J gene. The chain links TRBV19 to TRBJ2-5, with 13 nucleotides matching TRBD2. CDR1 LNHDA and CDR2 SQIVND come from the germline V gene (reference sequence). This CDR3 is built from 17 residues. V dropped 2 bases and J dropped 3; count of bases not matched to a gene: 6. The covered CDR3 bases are TGTGCCAGTAGTATAACAACTAGCGGGAGGGTCAAAGAGACC. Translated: CASSITTSGRVKET. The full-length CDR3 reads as CASSITTSGRVKETQYF.

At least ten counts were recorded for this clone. The CDR3 protein is CAWVKGQNTGELFF. The sequenced CDR3 bases are TGTGCCTGGGTTAAGGGACAGAACACCGGGGAG. The rearrangement links TRBV30 to TRBJ2-2; D is possibly TRBD1 (6 bases). The read ends 3 residues early relative to the CDR3; the germline J gene fills the gap. The CDR3 sequence is 14 residues long. CDR1 and CDR2 from the germline V gene are GTSNPN and SVGIG (reference sequence). Deletions cut 5 bases from V and 1 base from J, with 11 bases between.

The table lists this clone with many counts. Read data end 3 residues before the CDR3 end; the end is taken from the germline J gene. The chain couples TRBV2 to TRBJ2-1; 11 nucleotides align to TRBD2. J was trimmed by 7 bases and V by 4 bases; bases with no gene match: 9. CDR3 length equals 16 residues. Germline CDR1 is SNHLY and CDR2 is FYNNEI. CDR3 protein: CASSGPIAGGRNEQFF. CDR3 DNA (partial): TGTGCCAGCAGTGGCCCAATAGCGGGAGGGCGTAATGAG.

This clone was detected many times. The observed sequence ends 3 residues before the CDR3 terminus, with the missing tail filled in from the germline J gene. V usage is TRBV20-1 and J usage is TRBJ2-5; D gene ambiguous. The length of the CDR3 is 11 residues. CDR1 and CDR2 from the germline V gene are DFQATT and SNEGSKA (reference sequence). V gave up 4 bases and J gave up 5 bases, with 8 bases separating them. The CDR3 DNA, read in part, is TGCAGTGCTACAGAAGGGGAGACC. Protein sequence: CSATEGET. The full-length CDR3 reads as CSATEGETQYF.

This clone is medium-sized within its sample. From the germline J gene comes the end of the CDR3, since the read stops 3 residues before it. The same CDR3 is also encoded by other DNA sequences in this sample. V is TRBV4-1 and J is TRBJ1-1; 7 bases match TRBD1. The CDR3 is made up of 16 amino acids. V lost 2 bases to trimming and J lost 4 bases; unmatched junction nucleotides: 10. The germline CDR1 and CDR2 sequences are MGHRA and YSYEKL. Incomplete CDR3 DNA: TGCGCCAGCAGCCAACGGACAGGAGAGTGGAGCACTGAA. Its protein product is CASSQRTGEWSTE. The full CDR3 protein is CASSQRTGEWSTEAFF.

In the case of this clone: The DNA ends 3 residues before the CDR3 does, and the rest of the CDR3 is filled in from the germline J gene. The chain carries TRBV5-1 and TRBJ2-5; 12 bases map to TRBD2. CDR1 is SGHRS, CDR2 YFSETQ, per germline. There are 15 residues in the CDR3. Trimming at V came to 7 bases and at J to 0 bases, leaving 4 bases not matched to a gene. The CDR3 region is CASSGLAGNQETQYF. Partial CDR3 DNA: TGCGCCAGCTCGGGACTAGCGGGTAACCAAGAGACC.